The 14 T cell receptor beta chains in this list originate from one sample, sequenced in a study of T-cell memory formation after mild COVID-19. TCRdb recomputed calls from the 5' RACE reads with MiXCR, one row per CDR3 protein. The top ten clones hold around 22% of a sample with 110,000 to 150,000 distinct CDR3 sequences, approximately 25% of them seen once. The material sequenced was PBMCs or a T cell subset sorted from them (not recorded which). These receptors were obtained from an adult woman who had mild COVID-19 (a few samples of this study predate the infection). Cell type and time point are not known.

This rearrangement joins TRBV7-8 to TRBJ1-1, with unresolved D. CDR1 is SGHVS and CDR2 is FQNEAQ in the germline V gene. Trimming shortened V by 0 bases and J by 1 base, and 15 bases separated the two germline ends. The CDR3 is 17 amino acids. DNA for the CDR3: TGTGCCAGCAGCTTAGCCCGGTCATGGGTATCGAACACTGAAGCTTTCTTT. Protein: CASSLARSWVSNTEAFF.

This chain joins TRBV7-9 and TRBJ2-1, with 10 positions matching TRBD1. Per germline, CDR1 SEHNR and CDR2 FQNEAQ (reference sequence). V lost 5 bases, J lost 7 bases, and 17 bases stayed unmatched. The CDR3 has 18 residues. CDR3 protein: CASSQIPGTGASRNEQFF. The CDR3 DNA follows: TGTGCCAGCAGCCAAATCCCCGGGACAGGGGCTTCGAGGAATGAGCAGTTCTTC.

This clonotype has only a few counts. V gene TRBV20-1 combines with J gene TRBJ1-1; D is ambiguous. The V gene's germline CDR1 is DFQATT and CDR2 SNEGSKA (reference sequence). The CDR3 length is 10 residues. Trimming pared 6 bases from V and 1 base from J, leaving 3 bases between. The CDR3 loop is CSARNTEAFF. CDR3 sequence (DNA): TGCAGTGCGAGGAACACTGAAGCTTTCTTT.

For the CDR3, the DNA is TGTGCCAGCAGCGTCCTGGGCTCTTACAATGAGCAGTTCTTC. It encodes CASSVLGSYNEQFF. The genes are TRBV9 and TRBJ2-1; no clear D. This CDR3 contains 14 residues. Germline V gene data show CDR1 as SGDLS and CDR2 as YYNGEE. V lost 2 bases and J lost 4, with 10 bases in between.

The chain employs TRBV20-1 and TRBJ2-7; no firm D call. V was clipped by 5 bases and J by 0 bases, with 5 bases between them. This CDR3 is built from 11 residues. Germline CDR1 and CDR2: DFQATT and SNEGSKA (reference sequence). CDR3 loop: CSAGFSYEQYF. The CDR3 nucleotides read TGCAGTGCTGGGTTCTCCTACGAGCAGTACTTC.

The rearrangement links TRBV2 to TRBJ1-1; 11 nucleotides line up with TRBD1. The CDR3 extends over 13 amino acids. Germline V gene lookup returns CDR1 SNHLY and CDR2 FYNNEI. The J segment lost 5 bases and the V segment lost 8 bases, leaving 4 bases of the junction unmatched. CDR3 bases: TGTGCCAGCGGACAGGGGGCCAGGACTGAAGCTTTCTTT. It is translated as CASGQGARTEAFF. Together with reference TRBV2 and TRBJ1-1, the CDR3 gives the full variable domain: EPEVTQTPSHQVTQMGQEVILRCVPISNHLYFYWYRQILGQKVEFLVSFYNNEISEKSEIFDDQFSVERPDGSNFTLKIRSTKLEDSAMYFCASGQGARTEAFFGQGTRLTVV.

The chain recombines TRBV9 with TRBJ2-6; 10 bases are a match to TRBD2. V shed 0 bases and J 3 bases; nucleotides not matched to a gene: 6. The CDR3 has 18 amino acids. The germline V gene has CDR1 SGDLS and CDR2 YYNGEE. Here the CDR3 DNA reads TGTGCCAGCAGCGTAGCGAGCGGGAGGGCTGGTGGGGCCAACGTCCTGACTTTC. The encoded protein is CASSVASGRAGGANVLTF.

This clonotype turned up a few times. The J gene is TRBJ2-1, the V gene TRBV7-8; TRBD2 agrees at 7 bases. Germline V gene lookup returns CDR1 SGHVS and CDR2 FQNEAQ. This CDR3 spans 17 amino acids. The junction had 15 bases not matched to a gene; V was cut back by 3 bases and J by 7 bases. In DNA, the CDR3 is TGTGCCAGCAGCTTCGAGGGAGCGGGACTGCTGAGAAATGAGCAGTTCTTC. Its translation is CASSFEGAGLLRNEQFF.

This clonotype has only a few counts. CDR3 sequence reads: CASSLYRIWASGGAGHEQFF. In nucleotides, the CDR3 is TGTGCCAGCAGCTTATACCGGATATGGGCTAGCGGGGGGGCCGGGCATGAGCAGTTCTTC. The genes are TRBV7-8 and TRBJ2-1, with 12 bases lining up with TRBD2. The CDR3 loop spans 20 amino acids. Germline V gene lookup returns CDR1 SGHVS and CDR2 FQNEAQ. Unmatched junction bases numbered 19, after V lost 2 bases and J lost 8 bases.

The table lists this clonotype with a few counts. The gene calls are TRBV29-1 and TRBJ2-1, with TRBD2 matching 11 bases. This CDR3 spans 14 amino acids. The V segment lost 5 bases and the J segment 3 bases; nucleotides outside the gene matches: 3. The germline CDR1 and CDR2 sequences are SQVTM and ANQGSEA. The CDR3 coding sequence is TGCAGCGTTTATGGACTAGCGGGCTACAATGAGCAGTTCTTC. Its translation: CSVYGLAGYNEQFF.

This clonotype was seen a few times. The chain uses TRBV12-3 or TRBV12-4 and TRBJ1-5; D is unclear. The CDR3 is made up of 15 amino acids. V was shortened by 7 bases and J by 5 bases, with 18 bases between the two germline ends. In DNA, the CDR3 is TGTGCCAGCACCCCGACCGGACGGACGGATCAGCCCCAGCATTTT. It translates to CASTPTGRTDQPQHF.

In its sample, this clonotype was seen a few times. The V and J genes are TRBV11-2 and TRBJ1-1; D is unresolved. Germline V gene lookup returns CDR1 SGHAT and CDR2 FQNNGV. This CDR3 has 12 amino acids. V dropped 3 bases and J dropped 3 bases, with 5 bases sitting between them. The CDR3 coding sequence is TGTGCCAGCAGCTTCGCGGACACTGAAGCTTTCTTT. Residues: CASSFADTEAFF.

In its sample, this clonotype was seen a few times. The rearrangement joins TRBV6-5 to TRBJ2-3; D gene ambiguous. Germline V gene data show CDR1 as MNHEY and CDR2 as SVGAGI. The germline V and J ends were trimmed by 2 bases and 6 bases, with 9 bases remaining between them. The CDR3 has 13 amino acids. CDR3 amino acids: CASSYPGVDTQYF. The CDR3, as DNA: TGTGCCAGCAGTTACCCCGGCGTGGATACGCAGTATTTT.

The chain uses TRBV7-8 and TRBJ1-1; D ambiguous. The CDR3 covers 12 residues. V dropped 4 bases and J dropped 6 bases, with 9 bases sitting between them. Germline assignment: CDR1 SGHVS and CDR2 FQNEAQ. The CDR3 spells CASSYAGAEAFF. For the CDR3, the DNA is TGTGCCAGCAGCTACGCTGGGGCTGAAGCTTTCTTT.